This entry lists 23 T cell receptor beta chains sequenced from one sample in a study of blood T cell repertoires in COVID-19. Sequencing used immunoSEQ multiplex PCR; TCRdb keeps in-frame clones, though not all of them. The sample shows about 150,000 clones, approximately 88% of them seen only once. The sequenced sample consisted of PBMCs or T cells enriched from blood (not recorded which). These receptors originate from a man in his 70s who had been exposed to COVID-19.

This chain connects TRBV11-2 to TRBJ2-1; 8 nucleotides align to TRBD2. The J segment lost 8 bases and the V segment lost 5 bases, leaving 14 bases of the junction unmatched. Germline CDR1 and CDR2: SGHAT and FQNNGV. This CDR3 spans 16 amino acids. CDR3 protein: CASSLSAGRGRDEQFF. CDR3 coding DNA: TGTGCCAGCAGCCTCTCGGCCGGGAGGGGGAGGGATGAGCAGTTCTTC.

The genes are TRBV7-9 and TRBJ2-5; possibly TRBD2 for D (6 bases). The germline gives CDR1 SEHNR, CDR2 FQNEAQ (reference sequence). The length of the CDR3 is 13 residues. Trimming pared 7 bases from V and 3 bases from J, leaving 12 bases between. The CDR3 nucleotides are TGTGCCAGCAAGGGCGGGGCAGAAGAGACCCAGTACTTC. It translates to CASKGGAEETQYF.

This clone has only a few counts. J is TRBJ1-1 and V is TRBV29-1; possibly TRBD1 for D (5 bases). This CDR3 region has 13 residues. Germline assignment: CDR1 SQVTM and CDR2 ANQGSEA. Trimming removed 7 bases at V and 6 bases at J, with 18 bases between. The CDR3 DNA reads as TGCAGCGGGGGCCTAGGCGGGGTGGCTGAAGCTTTCTTT. This translates into CSGGLGGVAEAFF.

The J gene is TRBJ2-2, the V gene TRBV15; 8 bases line up with TRBD1. CDR3 length: 14 residues. From germline, CDR1 is LNHNV and CDR2 YYDKDF (reference sequence). Trimming cost V 3 bases and J 4 bases; bases outside gene matches: 1. The CDR3 DNA reads as TGTGCCACCAGCAGGGACAGGGTCACCGGGGAGCTGTTTTTT. This codes for CATSRDRVTGELFF.

The chain combines TRBV19 with TRBJ2-1; tentatively, D is TRBD2 (6 bases). Looked up from germline, CDR1 is LNHDA and CDR2 is SQIVND (reference sequence). V was trimmed by 5 bases and J by 8 bases, leaving 19 bases between them. The CDR3 sequence is 15 residues long. DNA for the CDR3: TGTGCCAGTAGTGAGGTAGCCGGGGGTCTCCATGAGCAGTTCTTC. This gives the protein CASSEVAGGLHEQFF.

This sequence joins TRBV11-2 and TRBJ2-3; maybe TRBD2 (6 bases). V lost 2 bases, J lost 1 base, and 13 bases lay in between. Germline V gene data show CDR1 as SGHAT and CDR2 as FQNNGV. This CDR3 contains 16 residues. In DNA, the CDR3 is TGTGCCAGCAGCTTATTTTTCGGGACTGGCACAGATACGCAGTATTTT. This gives the protein CASSLFFGTGTDTQYF.

CDR3 nucleotide sequence: TGCGCCAGCAGCTTGACTAGCGGGAGTACCGGGGAGCTGTTTTTT. Translated, it gives CASSLTSGSTGELFF. The chain combines TRBV5-1 with TRBJ2-2, with 11 bases matching TRBD2. J was trimmed by 5 bases and V by 1 base; bases with no gene match: 1. CDR1 is SGHRS and CDR2 is YFSETQ in the germline V gene. The CDR3 length is 15 residues.

This clone is a singleton in its sample. The gene calls are TRBV30 and TRBJ1-5; D may be TRBD1 (6 bases). Germline V CDR1 and CDR2: GTSNPN, SVGIG (reference sequence). The CDR3 sequence is 14 residues long. V was trimmed by 1 base and J by 8 bases, leaving 15 bases between them. This CDR3 is CAWSEQGGGKPQHF. In nucleotides, the CDR3 is TGTGCCTGGAGTGAACAGGGAGGGGGGAAGCCCCAGCATTTT.

This chain joins TRBV25-1 and TRBJ2-2; D may be TRBD2 (5 bases). V lost 3 bases and J lost 7, with 9 bases in between. The CDR3 sequence is 13 residues long. Germline V gene data show CDR1 as MGHDK and CDR2 as SYGVNS. The CDR3 spells CASSDSGVGELFF. In DNA form, the CDR3 reads TGTGCCAGCAGTGATTCCGGGGTCGGGGAGCTGTTTTTT.

This sequence joins TRBV5-4 and TRBJ2-5; tentatively, D is TRBD2 (6 bases). The CDR3 totals 16 residues. Germline lookup yields CDR1 SGHNT and CDR2 YYREEE (reference sequence). Deletions cut 7 bases from V and 0 bases from J, with 19 bases between. This CDR3 reads CASAIGLAGNQETQYF. The DNA of the CDR3 is TGTGCCAGCGCCATCGGGTTGGCGGGGAACCAAGAGACCCAGTACTTC.

The chain has TRBV28 and TRBJ2-7, with 8 nucleotides matching TRBD1. Germline assignment: CDR1 MDHEN and CDR2 SYDVKM. With 5 bases clipped from V and 7 bases from J, the junction kept 13 bases outside the gene matches. This CDR3 spans 15 amino acids. CDR3 loop: CASSQAGGGVGEQYF. In DNA form, the CDR3 reads TGTGCCAGCAGTCAGGCAGGGGGCGGAGTGGGAGAGCAGTACTTC.

The chain employs TRBV6-1 and TRBJ1-6; the D is unclear. Trimming removed 3 bases from V and 3 bases from J, with 9 bases in between. From germline, CDR1 is MNHNS and CDR2 SASEGT. CDR3 length: 15 amino acids. CDR3 sequence: CASSDRQDYNSPLHF. The CDR3 DNA sequence: TGTGCCAGCAGTGACAGGCAGGACTATAATTCACCCCTCCACTTT.

This chain uses TRBV7-9 with TRBJ1-1, with D possibly TRBD1 on 5 matching bases. This CDR3 is built from 15 residues. Trimming took 2 bases from V and 2 from J, leaving 12 bases between them. CDR1 and CDR2 (germline): SEHNR, FQNEAQ (reference sequence). CDR3 bases: TGTGCCAGCAGCTTAATGGGGGGGACCAACACTGAAGCTTTCTTT. It encodes CASSLMGGTNTEAFF.

V and J are TRBV24-1 and TRBJ2-1; D gene unclear. The CDR3 length is 15 residues. Germline-derived CDR1 and CDR2 are KGHDR and SFDVKD. V lost 4 bases and J 4 bases, leaving 13 bases between the germline ends. CDR3: CATSDPRSVYNEQFF. In DNA, the CDR3 is TGTGCCACCAGTGACCCCCGGTCGGTTTACAATGAGCAGTTCTTC.

The chain employs TRBV7-9 and TRBJ2-4; weak D call: TRBD1 (5 bases). There are 14 residues in the CDR3. Germline-derived CDR1 and CDR2 are SEHNR and FQNEAQ (reference sequence). The germline V and J ends were trimmed by 7 bases and 4 bases, with 14 bases remaining between them. As DNA, the CDR3 is TGTGCCAGCACTCAGCTGGGGCCGAAAAACATTCAGTACTTC. Translation gives CASTQLGPKNIQYF.

The V and J genes are TRBV2 and TRBJ2-5; TRBD2 matches at 12 bases. The length of the CDR3 is 15 residues. Germline CDR1 SNHLY, CDR2 FYNNEI. V lost 5 bases and J lost 5; bases outside the gene matches: 6. The CDR3 loop reads CASSSSGRALETQYF. The CDR3 region has the DNA TGTGCCAGCAGTTCTAGCGGGAGGGCCCTGGAGACCCAGTACTTC.

This rearrangement joins TRBV6-5 to TRBJ1-5; a weak D match, TRBD1 (5 bases). The CDR3 loop spans 15 amino acids. V lost 6 bases to trimming and J lost 6 bases, with 18 bases between them. The germline V gene has CDR1 MNHEY and CDR2 SVGAGI. The CDR3 nucleotides read TGTGCCAGCAGCGCAGGGTGGGTAAATAGTCAGCCCCAGCATTTT. It codes for CASSAGWVNSQPQHF.

The chain couples TRBV7-9 to TRBJ1-2; weak D call: TRBD1 (6 bases). The CDR3 is made up of 14 amino acids. The germline V gene encodes CDR1 SEHNR and CDR2 FQNEAQ (reference sequence). Trimming shortened V by 5 bases and J by 13 bases, and 23 bases separated the two germline ends. CDR3 amino acids: CASSRAPTGLDSTF. Written as DNA, the CDR3 is TGTGCCAGCAGCCGAGCCCCGACAGGCCTCGATTCCACCTTC.

This clone was picked up a small number of times. The chain carries TRBV19 and TRBJ1-2; 7 bases are shared with TRBD1. The CDR3 extends over 14 amino acids. J was trimmed by 4 bases and V by 6 bases; bases with no gene match: 8. Germline CDR1 LNHDA, CDR2 SQIVND (reference sequence). CDR3 residues: CASSSTRQGYGYTF. CDR3 in DNA: TGTGCCAGTAGCAGTACCCGACAGGGCTATGGCTACACCTTC.

V gene TRBV3-1 (or the pseudogene TRBV3-2) combines with J gene TRBJ2-7; D might be TRBD1 (5 bases). The V and J ends lost 4 bases and 7 bases respectively, with 20 bases between them. This CDR3 comprises 15 residues. Germline loops: CDR1 LGHDT, CDR2 YNNKEL (reference sequence). CDR3 sequence: CASSRTQAGPWEQYF. CDR3 DNA sequence: TGTGCCAGCAGCCGAACCCAGGCAGGGCCCTGGGAGCAGTACTTC.

The chain couples TRBV6-2 or TRBV6-3 to TRBJ1-2, with TRBD1 matching 10 bases. Germline CDR1 is MNHEY and CDR2 is SVGEGT. V shed 4 bases and J 9 bases; nucleotides not matched to a gene: 8. The CDR3 loop spans 14 amino acids. The DNA of the CDR3 is TGTGCCAGCAGTTCTTCCGGGACAGGGGTTCGCTACACCTTC. Its translation is CASSSSGTGVRYTF.

The chain recombines TRBV12-3 or TRBV12-4 with TRBJ2-2; no reliable D call. The germline V and J ends were trimmed by 3 bases and 7 bases, with 3 bases remaining between them. CDR3 size: 11 residues. The CDR3 protein is CASSFRGELFF. The CDR3 DNA reads TGTGCCAGCAGTTTTCGCGGGGAGCTGTTTTTT.

The chain has TRBV6-5 and TRBJ1-5; TRBD1 matches at 7 bases. The V gene's germline CDR1 is MNHEY and CDR2 SVGAGI. This CDR3 contains 14 residues. Trimming cost V 6 bases and J 2 bases; bases outside gene matches: 4. DNA of the CDR3: TGTGCCAGCAGCCCAGGACAGGGCAATCAGCCCCAGCATTTT. This translates into CASSPGQGNQPQHF.